These 32 T cell receptor beta chains came from one sample sequenced in a study of blood T cell repertoires in COVID-19. The method was immunoSEQ multiplex PCR; TCRdb's version includes in-frame clones alone and lacks a portion of them. Of about 160,000 clones listed, 90% to 95% are singletons. Input material: peripheral blood. The receptors originated from a woman aged 45-59 years with acute or convalescent COVID-19.

This chain uses TRBV6-2 or TRBV6-3 with TRBJ1-1; 8 bases map to TRBD1. This CDR3 is built from 14 residues. From germline, CDR1 is MNHEY and CDR2 SVGEGT. V was pared by 5 bases and J by 5 bases, with 7 bases of the junction left unmatched. Here the CDR3 DNA reads TGTGCCAGCAGTCCAAGGCAGGGGGCGACTGAAGCTTTCTTT. Its protein is CASSPRQGATEAFF.

The chain employs TRBV28 and TRBJ1-5; D is unclear. The CDR3 runs 14 residues. CDR1 is MDHEN, CDR2 SYDVKM, per germline. Trimming stripped 7 bases from V and 3 bases from J, with 13 bases between. The CDR3, as DNA: TGTGCCAGCAACGGAGGAGGATCCAATCAGCCCCAGCATTTT. Amino acid sequence: CASNGGGSNQPQHF.

The chain's CDR3 is CASSPGFRNEKLFF. The DNA of the CDR3 is TGTGCCAGCAGCCCCGGGTTCCGTAATGAAAAACTGTTTTTT. The chain links TRBV3-1 (or the pseudogene TRBV3-2) to TRBJ1-4; D is undetermined. V was pared by 4 bases and J by 4 bases, with 10 bases between. There are 14 residues in the CDR3. Germline values: CDR1 LGHDT, CDR2 YNNKEL (reference sequence).

The chain carries TRBV6-5 and TRBJ2-1, with TRBD2 matching over 9 bases. Germline V gene sequence: CDR1 MNHEY, CDR2 SVGAGI. The V gene end was trimmed by 6 bases and the J gene end by 9 bases; junction bases not matched to a gene: 12. This CDR3 spans 15 amino acids. DNA of the CDR3: TGTGCCAGCAGCCCGGGACTAGCATTATTAGGTGAGCAGTTCTTC. It codes for CASSPGLALLGEQFF.

The V gene is TRBV1, the J gene TRBJ2-3; no check of the table's D call, TRBD2, against the DNA was made. TRBV1 is classified as a pseudogene. The length of the CDR3 is 19 residues. The CDR3 DNA reads TGCACCAGCAGCCACCTCGCCGGGACTTCGTTAACTAGCACAGATACGCAGTATTTT. Its translation is CTSSHLAGTSLTSTDTQYF.

This clone was detected only once. This sequence joins TRBV25-1 and TRBJ2-7, with TRBD2 matching 10 bases. The trim removed 5 bases at V and 6 bases at J, leaving 13 bases unmatched. The CDR3 consists of 16 residues. Looked up from germline, CDR1 is MGHDK and CDR2 is SYGVNS. The CDR3 region is CASSSLNSGGSGEQYF. Written as DNA, the CDR3 is TGTGCCAGCAGTTCCCTAAATAGCGGGGGGTCTGGCGAGCAGTACTTC.

The chain has TRBV7-9 and TRBJ1-3, with a tentative D call TRBD1 (5 bases). CDR1 and CDR2 from the germline V gene are SEHNR and FQNEAQ (reference sequence). Trimming cost V 5 bases and J 0 bases, with 17 bases left between them. The CDR3 totals 17 residues. Here the CDR3 DNA reads TGTGCCAGCAGCCGACCCAGCGGGGCCCTCTCTGGAAACACCATATATTTT. Translation gives CASSRPSGALSGNTIYF.

With respect to this clone: Within the sample, other DNA sequences also encode this same CDR3. The chain uses TRBV20-1 and TRBJ2-5; D is ambiguous. The germline CDR1 and CDR2 sequences are DFQATT and SNEGSKA (reference sequence). The CDR3 has 11 residues. V was clipped by 3 bases and J by 3 bases, with 5 bases between them. The CDR3 DNA reads TGCAGTGCTAGCCGGGAAGAGACCCAGTACTTC. Translated, it gives CSASREETQYF.

The gene calls are TRBV30 and TRBJ2-1, with D possibly being TRBD2 (6 bases). The CDR3 runs 14 residues. V was cut by 2 bases and J by 4 bases, with 12 bases left in between. Germline CDR1 GTSNPN, CDR2 SVGIG (reference sequence). In nucleotides, the CDR3 is TGTGCCTGGAGTCTTAGCGGATTTTACAATGAGCAGTTCTTC. It encodes CAWSLSGFYNEQFF.

V is TRBV5-1 and J is TRBJ2-7; 9 bases are a match to TRBD1. The CDR3 has 15 amino acids. Germline loops: CDR1 SGHRS, CDR2 YFSETQ. The V segment lost 3 bases and the J segment 3 bases; nucleotides outside the gene matches: 7. CDR3 sequence reads: CASSWGDRDHYEQYF. The CDR3 nucleotides are TGCGCCAGCAGCTGGGGGGACAGGGATCACTACGAGCAGTACTTC.

The chain uses TRBV5-8 and TRBJ1-5; TRBD1 agrees at 9 bases. The junction had 2 bases not matched to a gene; V was cut back by 3 bases and J by 4 bases. CDR1 is SGHTS and CDR2 is YDEGEE in the germline V gene. The CDR3 is 14 residues long. Here the CDR3 reads CASSWTGVNQPQHF. CDR3 nucleotides: TGTGCCAGCAGCTGGACAGGGGTTAATCAGCCCCAGCATTTT.

The genes are TRBV12-3 or TRBV12-4 and TRBJ1-1; D is uncertain. This CDR3 is 13 amino acids long. Between the trimmed V and J ends, which lost 5 bases and 4 bases, there was a span of 11 bases. DNA for the CDR3: TGTGCCAGCAGTCCCTATGAGGGCACTGAAGCTTTCTTT. Its protein product is CASSPYEGTEAFF.

The chain carries TRBV5-5 and TRBJ1-3; 7 bases are a match to TRBD1. The CDR3 spans 16 residues. Germline CDR1 reads SGHKS; CDR2 reads YYEKEE (reference sequence). Trimming removed 2 bases from V and 1 base from J; junction bases left unmatched: 6. The CDR3 protein is CASSLGGFNSGNTIYF. DNA for the CDR3: TGTGCCAGCAGCTTAGGGGGCTTTAATTCTGGAAACACCATATATTTT.

V is TRBV6-5 and J is TRBJ1-2, with D possibly TRBD1 on 6 matching bases. Germline CDR1 and CDR2: MNHEY and SVGAGI. The V end was cut by 5 bases, the J end by 4 bases, with 11 bases between. This CDR3 has 13 amino acids. The CDR3 nucleotides are TGTGCCAGCAGTCGGGACAAGATCTATGGCTACACCTTC. Translating it yields CASSRDKIYGYTF.

The chain recombines TRBV5-1 with TRBJ2-1; tentatively, D is TRBD1 (6 bases). The V gene's germline CDR1 is SGHRS and CDR2 YFSETQ. Trimming cost V 0 bases and J 0 bases, with 16 bases left between them. This CDR3 has 18 amino acids. The CDR3 DNA sequence: TGCGCCAGCAGCTTGGGGCCGGGACACCGACGCTCCTACAATGAGCAGTTCTTC. Protein: CASSLGPGHRRSYNEQFF.

The rearrangement links TRBV18 to TRBJ1-5; TRBD1 aligns across 10 bases. This CDR3 comprises 16 residues. V shed 4 bases and J 7 bases; nucleotides not matched to a gene: 10. The germline V gene encodes CDR1 KGHSH and CDR2 LQKENI. The CDR3 spells CASSQSTGGGIQPQHF. CDR3 bases: TGTGCCAGCTCACAATCGACAGGGGGCGGAATACAGCCCCAGCATTTT. Supplemented by reference TRBV18 and TRBJ1-5, the full variable domain reads NAGVMQNPRHLVRRRGQEARLRCSPMKGHSHVYWYRQLPEEGLKFMVYLQKENIIDESGMPKERFSAEFPKEGPSILRIQQVVRGDSAAYFCASSQSTGGGIQPQHFGDGTRLSIL.

The chain recombines TRBV28 with TRBJ1-2, with D possibly TRBD1 on 6 matching bases. Germline CDR1 is MDHEN and CDR2 is SYDVKM. Trimming pared 6 bases from V and 7 bases from J, leaving 18 bases between. This CDR3 contains 14 residues. Here the CDR3 DNA reads TGTGCCAGCAGCCAAACCCCAGGGGTGGGTGGCTACACCTTC. The encoded protein is CASSQTPGVGGYTF.

V is TRBV9 and J is TRBJ1-3; D gene ambiguous. CDR1 and CDR2 (germline): SGDLS, YYNGEE. With 6 bases removed from V and 8 bases from J, the gap between germline ends came to 15 bases. The CDR3 has 13 residues. The DNA of the CDR3 is TGTGCCAGCAAGAGAGGGCCGGGAGACACCATATATTTT. This gives the protein CASKRGPGDTIYF.

This chain links TRBV7-2 with TRBJ1-2; tentative D call: TRBD1 (6 bases). The CDR3 runs to 14 residues. The V end was cut by 2 bases, the J end by 8 bases, with 15 bases between. Germline loops: CDR1 SGHTA, CDR2 FQGNSA. CDR3: CASSLTPQGGGYTF. Written as DNA, the CDR3 is TGTGCCAGCAGCTTAACCCCACAGGGTGGAGGCTACACCTTC. Full variable domain (remainder filled in from reference TRBV7-2 and TRBJ1-2): GAGVSQSPSNKVTEKGKDVELRCDPISGHTALYWYRQSLGQGLEFLIYFQGNSAPDKSGLPSDRFSAERTGGSVSTLTIQRTQQEDSAVYLCASSLTPQGGGYTFGSGTRLTVV.

A single count supports this clone. The rearrangement links TRBV7-3 to TRBJ1-1; 8 bases match TRBD1. Germline values: CDR1 SGHTA, CDR2 FQGTGA. Unmatched junction bases numbered 7, after V lost 5 bases and J lost 5 bases. This CDR3 has 14 residues. The CDR3 DNA reads as TGTGCCAGCAGCCCCCACAACAGGGGGACTGAAGCTTTCTTT. This encodes CASSPHNRGTEAFF.

J is TRBJ2-3 and V is TRBV7-2, with 7 bases that match TRBD2. The length of the CDR3 is 16 residues. Germline V gene lookup returns CDR1 SGHTA and CDR2 FQGNSA. The V segment lost 5 bases and the J segment 1 base; nucleotides outside the gene matches: 9. CDR3 protein: CASSPQRLAGTDTQYF. The CDR3 DNA reads TGTGCCAGCAGCCCCCAGCGACTAGCAGGCACAGATACGCAGTATTTT.

This sequence joins TRBV10-3 and TRBJ1-2; D not resolved. Between the trimmed V and J ends, which lost 2 bases and 7 bases, there was a span of 11 bases. The CDR3 length is 13 residues. The germline CDR1 and CDR2 sequences are ENHRY and SYGVKD. The CDR3 bases are TGTGCCATCAGTGAGCACGGGAAGGGTGGCTACACCTTC. It codes for CAISEHGKGGYTF.

This clone has just one count. This sequence joins TRBV11-2 and TRBJ2-1; 9 nucleotides line up with TRBD2. Germline loops: CDR1 SGHAT, CDR2 FQNNGV. The length of the CDR3 is 14 residues. The V segment lost 3 bases and the J segment 10 bases; nucleotides outside the gene matches: 7. The CDR3 sequence is CASSFAGGPGEQFF. CDR3 DNA: TGTGCCAGCAGCTTTGCGGGAGGGCCCGGCGAGCAGTTCTTC. The variable domain in full, with the rest retrieved from reference TRBV11-2 and TRBJ2-1, is EAGVAQSPRYKIIEKRQSVAFWCNPISGHATLYWYQQILGQGPKLLIQFQNNGVVDDSQLPKDRFSAERLKGVDSTLKIQPAKLEDSAVYLCASSFAGGPGEQFFGPGTRLTVL.

This sequence joins TRBV30 and TRBJ1-1, with 12 bases matching TRBD1. The J segment lost 6 bases and the V segment lost 2 bases, leaving 7 bases of the junction unmatched. CDR1 is GTSNPN, CDR2 SVGIG, per germline (reference sequence). The CDR3 is 15 residues long. Here the CDR3 DNA reads TGTGCCTGGAGTTCCGGGACAGGGGGCGCCGCTGAAGCTTTCTTT. It specifies CAWSSGTGGAAEAFF.

The chain links TRBV29-1 to TRBJ2-7; TRBD2 matches at 9 bases. The CDR3 runs to 16 residues. The germline gives CDR1 SQVTM, CDR2 ANQGSEA. The V gene end was trimmed by 7 bases and the J gene end by 4 bases; junction bases not matched to a gene: 17. Here the CDR3 DNA reads TGCAGCGCGGCCGACTCACTAATGACTAGCGGTTACGAGCAGTACTTC. Protein sequence: CSAADSLMTSGYEQYF.

The chain combines TRBV2 with TRBJ1-5; D possibly corresponds to TRBD1 (5 bases). Germline V gene lookup returns CDR1 SNHLY and CDR2 FYNNEI. V lost 4 bases and J 4 bases, leaving 8 bases between the germline ends. This CDR3 has 13 amino acids. CDR3 nucleotide sequence: TGTGCCAGCAGTGGGGACTGGAATCAGCCCCAGCATTTT. This codes for CASSGDWNQPQHF.

About this clone: Distinct nucleotide sequences in the sample also encode this CDR3. The chain is built from TRBV7-3 and TRBJ1-1, with TRBD1 matching 8 bases. V gave up 5 bases and J gave up 8 bases; unmatched junction bases: 7. CDR3 length equals 13 residues. Germline-derived CDR1 and CDR2 are SGHTA and FQGTGA. CDR3 bases: TGTGCCAGCAGCCCCGGGACAGGTGGGGAAGCTTTCTTT. As protein: CASSPGTGGEAFF.

J is TRBJ1-2 and V is TRBV24-1; 8 bases match TRBD1. The V gene end was trimmed by 3 bases and the J gene end by 8 bases; junction bases not matched to a gene: 1. CDR3 length: 12 amino acids. Germline CDR1 and CDR2: KGHDR and SFDVKD. CDR3 nucleotides: TGTGCCACCAGTGATGACAGGGGAGGCTACACCTTC. Translation: CATSDDRGGYTF.

This chain joins TRBV28 and TRBJ2-7, with D unclear. The CDR3 covers 12 residues. With 3 bases removed from V and 4 bases from J, the gap between germline ends came to 7 bases. Germline CDR1 MDHEN, CDR2 SYDVKM. CDR3 DNA: TGTGCCAGCAGTTTCGAGATATACGAGCAGTACTTC. This sequence encodes CASSFEIYEQYF.

The V call is TRBV6-2 or TRBV6-3, the J call TRBJ2-3; 9 bases align to TRBD1. Germline values: CDR1 MNHEY, CDR2 SVGEGT. With V trimmed by 6 bases and J by 12 bases, 10 bases remained unmatched. The CDR3 has 13 amino acids. The CDR3 nucleotides read TGTGCCAGCAGCCGGACAGGGGCCCCTTCCCAGTATTTT. Its protein is CASSRTGAPSQYF.

The chain joins TRBV28 to TRBJ1-4; 9 nucleotides align to TRBD1. J was trimmed by 6 bases and V by 4 bases; bases with no gene match: 12. The CDR3 has 17 residues. Germline assignment: CDR1 MDHEN and CDR2 SYDVKM. CDR3 in amino acids: CASSSGQGKMWDEKLFF. The CDR3 DNA is TGTGCCAGCAGTTCGGGACAGGGCAAAATGTGGGATGAAAAACTGTTTTTT.

The CDR3 reads CASSPDLNTGELFF. Here the CDR3 DNA reads TGTGCCAGCAGCCCGGACTTGAACACCGGGGAGCTGTTTTTT. This rearrangement joins TRBV5-4 to TRBJ2-2; TRBD2 might be the D (5 bases). The germline V gene has CDR1 SGHNT and CDR2 YYREEE (reference sequence). The V end lost 4 bases, the J end lost 1 base, and 8 bases lay between the germline ends. The CDR3 is 14 residues long.